The 26 T cell receptor beta chains below come from one sample, sequenced in a study of T cell responses to AZD1222 COVID-19 vaccine (dated by TCRdb to about 2021). What the time point label conveys for this sample: about 28 days (+/-7) after the second vaccine dose. In the paper's terms, the treatment or condition label means: meningococcal conjugate vaccine given as trial control. Libraries were made using the immunoSEQ multiplex PCR assay. Not all clones reach the TCRdb copy of this immuneACCESS table, which keeps in-frame sequences only. Checked studies attribute under half of the gap to unresolved V genes and leave the rest unexplained. This sample lists just under 150,000 clones; around 90% were detected once. The top ten constitute approximately 5.4% of the sample. The sequencing used peripheral blood, collected 28 days after the second dose of the MenACWY control vaccine. The origin of the receptors is an adult who received the MenACWY meningococcal vaccine as a control.

V and J are TRBV29-1 and TRBJ1-1; TRBD1 might be the D (5 bases). This CDR3 has 13 amino acids. Trimming removed 7 bases at V and 0 bases at J, with 12 bases between. Germline loops: CDR1 SQVTM, CDR2 ANQGSEA. CDR3 protein: CSATDRMNTEAFF. DNA for the CDR3: TGCAGCGCCACAGACAGAATGAACACTGAAGCTTTCTTT.

The rearrangement links TRBV28 to TRBJ2-2, with D possibly TRBD2 on 5 matching bases. Germline V gene sequence: CDR1 MDHEN, CDR2 SYDVKM. This CDR3 has 15 residues. Trimming took 4 bases from V and 4 from J, leaving 13 bases between them. The CDR3 loop reads CASSSSGFRTGELFF. DNA for the CDR3: TGTGCCAGCAGTTCCTCGGGGTTCCGCACCGGGGAGCTGTTTTTT.

The chain joins TRBV5-6 to TRBJ1-6; D not resolved. Per germline, CDR1 SGHDT and CDR2 YYEEEE. This CDR3 comprises 19 residues. V was trimmed by 2 bases and J by 0 bases, leaving 18 bases between them. CDR3 DNA sequence: TGTGCCAGCAGCTTTGGAGAATCGGGCAGGAGCTCCTATAATTCACCCCTCCACTTT. Translating it yields CASSFGESGRSSYNSPLHF.

V is TRBV30 and J is TRBJ2-1; no clear D gene. The CDR3 totals 12 residues. Between the trimmed V and J ends, which lost 2 bases and 1 base, there was a span of 3 bases. CDR1 and CDR2 from the germline V gene are GTSNPN and SVGIG (reference sequence). The chain's CDR3 is CAWSWSYNEQFF. The CDR3 DNA reads as TGTGCCTGGAGTTGGTCCTACAATGAGCAGTTCTTC.

The genes are TRBV9 and TRBJ2-5; D is unclear. Germline V gene data show CDR1 as SGDLS and CDR2 as YYNGEE. The ends were cut back, 0 bases at V and 5 bases at J, with 11 bases in the middle. There are 14 residues in the CDR3. In DNA, the CDR3 is TGTGCCAGCAGCGTAGCTGCGATTTGGGAGACCCAGTACTTC. This encodes CASSVAAIWETQYF.

The gene calls are TRBV4-2 and TRBJ2-6; D unresolved. The V gene lost 1 base and the J gene lost 0 bases, with 10 bases spanning the gap. The CDR3 contains 17 residues. Germline V gene sequence: CDR1 LGHNA, CDR2 YNFKEQ. CDR3 nucleotide sequence: TGTGCCAGCAGCCAAGGTACAGCCTACTCTGGGGCCAACGTCCTGACTTTC. This gives the protein CASSQGTAYSGANVLTF.

The chain couples TRBV5-4 to TRBJ1-3; no reliable D call. Germline lookup yields CDR1 SGHNT and CDR2 YYREEE (reference sequence). The CDR3 spans 16 residues. Deletions cut 5 bases from V and 0 bases from J, with 15 bases between. In nucleotides, the CDR3 is TGTGCCAGCAGGGCCCGTGATGGGAGCTCTGGAAACACCATATATTTT. Protein sequence: CASRARDGSSGNTIYF.

The rearrangement uses TRBV6-2 or TRBV6-3 and TRBJ2-1; D may be TRBD2 (6 bases). The ends were cut back, 6 bases at V and 0 bases at J, with 12 bases in the middle. The CDR3 has 15 residues. Germline loops: CDR1 MNHEY, CDR2 SVGEGT. CDR3 sequence (DNA): TGTGCCAGCAGCGAGGGACTGCTCTCCTACAATGAGCAGTTCTTC. This gives the protein CASSEGLLSYNEQFF.

This chain joins TRBV12-3 or TRBV12-4 and TRBJ2-1; no clear D. V was cut by 3 bases and J by 4 bases, with 7 bases left in between. This CDR3 comprises 13 residues. The CDR3 DNA follows: TGTGCCAGCAGTTTCGGAATTTACAATGAGCAGTTCTTC. It specifies CASSFGIYNEQFF.

The chain combines TRBV11-3 with TRBJ1-1, with a tentative D call TRBD1 (5 bases). CDR1 is SGHNT and CDR2 is YENEEA in the germline V gene. V was shortened by 2 bases and J by 0 bases, with 10 bases between the two germline ends. CDR3 length equals 15 residues. The CDR3 protein is CASSLLRGVNTEAFF. The CDR3 DNA is TGTGCCAGCAGCTTACTGAGAGGGGTGAACACTGAAGCTTTCTTT.

V and J are TRBV2 and TRBJ1-5; D is ambiguous. V was clipped by 4 bases and J by 7 bases, with 14 bases between them. The germline CDR1 and CDR2 sequences are SNHLY and FYNNEI. This CDR3 spans 14 amino acids. The CDR3 spells CASSVTNSWQPQHF. CDR3 bases: TGTGCCAGCAGTGTGACAAACTCGTGGCAGCCCCAGCATTTT.

The chain combines TRBV9 with TRBJ2-2; tentative D call: TRBD1 (6 bases). The CDR3 consists of 16 residues. Trimming removed 0 bases from V and 7 bases from J, with 16 bases in between. CDR1 and CDR2 from the germline V gene are SGDLS and YYNGEE. The CDR3 loop reads CASSVAPTGPSGELFF. The CDR3, as DNA: TGTGCCAGCAGCGTAGCTCCGACAGGCCCCAGCGGGGAGCTGTTTTTT.

The J gene is TRBJ1-2, the V gene TRBV15, with D perhaps matching TRBD1 (5 bases). The germline V and J ends were trimmed by 3 bases and 1 base, with 18 bases remaining between them. This CDR3 comprises 17 residues. Germline CDR1 LNHNV, CDR2 YYDKDF (reference sequence). CDR3 loop: CATSRQLGPTVNYGYTF. In DNA, the CDR3 is TGTGCCACCAGCAGGCAGCTCGGGCCGACAGTTAACTATGGCTACACCTTC.

V is TRBV27 and J is TRBJ2-5; D remains ambiguous. Germline CDR1 MNHEY, CDR2 SMNVEV (reference sequence). Trimming took off 3 bases at V and 7 bases at J, with 6 bases between the two ends. This CDR3 is 11 amino acids long. The CDR3 is CASSFLGTQYF. The CDR3 bases are TGTGCCAGCAGTTTCCTGGGGACCCAGTACTTC.

This chain connects TRBV19 to TRBJ2-1; either TRBD1 or TRBD2 may supply D (5 bases each). The germline V gene has CDR1 LNHDA and CDR2 SQIVND (reference sequence). This CDR3 has 16 residues. Deletions cut 4 bases from V and 9 bases from J, with 22 bases between. CDR3 in amino acids: CASSKRDAGSRGEQFF. CDR3 DNA sequence: TGTGCCAGTAGTAAAAGGGACGCCGGATCGAGGGGTGAGCAGTTCTTC.

The chain has TRBV20-1 and TRBJ1-2; no definite D call. CDR1 DFQATT and CDR2 SNEGSKA come from the germline V gene (reference sequence). The CDR3 length is 11 residues. The V and J ends lost 1 base and 7 bases respectively, with 7 bases between them. The CDR3 nucleotides read TGCAGTGCTAGAGCGGAGTCTGGCTACACCTTC. It specifies CSARAESGYTF.

This clone occurred a few times. This chain uses TRBV24-1 with TRBJ1-2; D call uncertain. The CDR3 contains 14 residues. V lost 6 bases and J 3 bases, leaving 13 bases between the germline ends. Per the germline V gene, CDR1 is KGHDR and CDR2 is SFDVKD. CDR3 sequence: CATSRLDGDYGYTF. In DNA form, the CDR3 reads TGTGCCACCAGTCGGCTCGACGGGGACTATGGCTACACCTTC.

The chain links TRBV5-1 to TRBJ2-7; 7 bases align to TRBD2. Germline V gene sequence: CDR1 SGHRS, CDR2 YFSETQ. The ends lost 2 bases at V and 1 base at J; junction bases unmatched: 6. The CDR3 contains 15 residues. DNA for the CDR3: TGCGCCAGCAGCTTATCTGGCGGGAGTTCCTACGAGCAGTACTTC. It encodes CASSLSGGSSYEQYF.

A remark on this clone: Other nucleotide sequences from this sample produce the same CDR3. This rearrangement joins TRBV6-2 or TRBV6-3 to TRBJ2-5; TRBD1 matches at 7 bases. CDR1 and CDR2 from the germline V gene are MNHEY and SVGEGT. This CDR3 is 14 amino acids long. After removal of 5 bases from V and 1 base from J, the junction contained 4 bases not matched to a gene. DNA for the CDR3: TGTGCCAGCAGTCCGACAGGGATCCAAGAGACCCAGTACTTC. Its translation is CASSPTGIQETQYF.

The table lists this clone with a count of one. The J gene is TRBJ1-1, the V gene TRBV4-1; D uncertain. Trimming removed 3 bases at V and 2 bases at J, with 4 bases between. Germline values: CDR1 MGHRA, CDR2 YSYEKL. The CDR3 covers 12 residues. In DNA form, the CDR3 reads TGCGCCAGCAGCCACATAAACACTGAAGCTTTCTTT. Protein product: CASSHINTEAFF.

The rearrangement links TRBV19 to TRBJ1-2, with TRBD1 matching over 7 bases. Trimming took 4 bases from V and 2 from J; bases not matched to a gene: 13. This CDR3 contains 17 residues. Germline V lookup: CDR1 LNHDA, CDR2 SQIVND (reference sequence). The CDR3 sequence is CASSTPGRGWSNYGYTF. CDR3 nucleotide sequence: TGTGCCAGTAGTACACCGGGCAGGGGGTGGTCGAACTATGGCTACACCTTC. The full variable domain, in which reference TRBV19 and TRBJ1-2 provide the parts outside the CDR3, is DGGITQSPKYLFRKEGQNVTLSCEQNLNHDAMYWYRQDPGQGLRLIYYSQIVNDFQKGDIAEGYSVSREKKESFPLTVTSAQKNPTAFYLCASSTPGRGWSNYGYTFGSGTRLTVV.

The J gene is TRBJ2-7, the V gene TRBV2, with a possible D match to TRBD2 (7 bases). Looked up from germline, CDR1 is SNHLY and CDR2 is FYNNEI. The CDR3 spans 18 residues. V was shortened by 2 bases and J by 3 bases, with 23 bases between the two germline ends. CDR3 DNA: TGTGCCAGCAGTGAAAGGGGGGGATTGAGTAGCGATTTCTACGAGCAGTACTTC. This gives the protein CASSERGGLSSDFYEQYF.

Here the CDR3 reads CASSLRRGGLTDEQYF. DNA for the CDR3: TGCGCCAGCAGCTTGAGGCGGGGGGGCCTTACCGACGAGCAGTACTTC. The chain recombines TRBV5-1 with TRBJ2-7, with 9 bases fitting TRBD2. The CDR3 is 16 amino acids. Germline CDR1 reads SGHRS; CDR2 reads YFSETQ. Trimming took 1 base from V and 5 from J; bases not matched to a gene: 10.

The V and J genes are TRBV5-4 and TRBJ2-6; D ambiguous. CDR3 length: 14 residues. V was shortened by 4 bases and J by 0 bases, with 5 bases between the two germline ends. CDR1 is SGHNT, CDR2 YYREEE, per germline (reference sequence). Here the CDR3 reads CASSPDSGANVLTF. The CDR3 nucleotides read TGTGCCAGCAGCCCGGACTCTGGGGCCAACGTCCTGACTTTC.

The chain combines TRBV11-2 with TRBJ2-1; D may correspond to TRBD1 or TRBD2 (5 bases each). CDR3 length equals 14 residues. The germline V gene encodes CDR1 SGHAT and CDR2 FQNNGV. Deletions cut 5 bases from V and 5 bases from J, with 13 bases between. The CDR3 DNA follows: TGTGCCAGCAGCCGGGACCATAGCCACAATGAGCAGTTCTTC. It yields the protein CASSRDHSHNEQFF.

The gene calls are TRBV6-4 and TRBJ2-1; no clear D. The CDR3 has 13 residues. Looked up from germline, CDR1 is MRHNA and CDR2 is SNTAGT. The V end lost 2 bases, the J end lost 5 bases, and 7 bases lay between the germline ends. The CDR3 DNA is TGTGCCAGCAGTGACAGGGTAAACAATGAGCAGTTCTTC. This gives the protein CASSDRVNNEQFF.